This T cell receptor (beta chain) appears in the sequencing data of a study of blood T cell repertoires in COVID-19. Across the whole study: Researchers got acute and convalescent COVID-19 samples from the United States, Italy and Spain.

Method: immunoSEQ multiplex PCR; TCRdb's copy keeps in-frame clones and lacks some. The sample contains fewer than 70,000 clones, 75% to 90% of which appear only once. The CDR3 is 14 amino acids. With 4 bases removed from V and 5 bases from J, the gap between germline ends came to 13 bases. Germline assignment: CDR1 MDHEN and CDR2 SYDVKM. Input material: peripheral blood. This receptor was identified in a man in his forties with COVID-19, enrolled during active disease. The V and J genes are TRBV28 and TRBJ2-3; tentative D call: TRBD1 (6 bases). CDR3 coding DNA: TGTGCCAGCAGTTCGGCCGGGACAAAAGATACGCAGTATTTT. Translating it yields CASSSAGTKDTQYF. The whole variable domain, filled in from reference TRBV28 and TRBJ2-3, reads DVKVTQSSRYLVKRTGEKVFLECVQDMDHENMFWYRQDPGLGLRLIYFSYDVKMKEKGDIPEGYSVSREKKERFSLILESASTNQTSMYLCASSSAGTKDTQYFGPGTRLTVL.